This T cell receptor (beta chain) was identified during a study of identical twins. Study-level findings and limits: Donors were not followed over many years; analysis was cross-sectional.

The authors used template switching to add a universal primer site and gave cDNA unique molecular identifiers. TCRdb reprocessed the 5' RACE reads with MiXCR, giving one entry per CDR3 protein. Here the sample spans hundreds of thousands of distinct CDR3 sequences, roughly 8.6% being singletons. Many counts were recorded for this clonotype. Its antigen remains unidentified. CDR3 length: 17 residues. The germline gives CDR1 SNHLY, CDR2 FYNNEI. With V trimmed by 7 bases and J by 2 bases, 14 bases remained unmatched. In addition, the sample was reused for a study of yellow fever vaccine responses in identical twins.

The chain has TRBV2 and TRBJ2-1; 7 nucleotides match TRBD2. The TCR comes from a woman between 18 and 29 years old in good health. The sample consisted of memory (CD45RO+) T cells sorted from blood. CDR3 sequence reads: CASNRGEVQGPYNEQFF. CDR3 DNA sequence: TGTGCCAGCAATCGGGGGGAGGTCCAAGGCCCCTACAATGAGCAGTTCTTC.